A selection of T cell receptor beta chains follows, all from one sample in a study of blood T cell repertoires in COVID-19. TCRdb keeps only in-frame clones here, not all; method: immunoSEQ multiplex PCR. The table records 25,000 to 35,000 clones, roughly 84% of them present only once. Material for sequencing was peripheral blood. The receptors were sampled from a man between 65 and 85 years old with active COVID-19. CDR3s include the opening cysteine and the closing phenylalanine or tryptophan. Fields, in order: D gene, V gene, J gene, clone size, CDR3 DNA, CDR3 protein. D genes are given only for firm matches. Rows may omit the clone size; those that give it use once, few, many or a size class.

-,TRBV12-5,TRBJ2-5,-,TGTGCTAGTGGTTTGAGCGGGACCCAGTACTTC,CASGLSGTQYF
TRBD1,TRBV9,TRBJ2-2,-,TGTGCCAGCAACAGACAGGGGGGCGCCAAGGGCCGCGGGGAGCTGTTTTTT,CASNRQGGAKGRGELFF
-,TRBV7-3,TRBJ2-2,-,TGTGCCAGCAGCCCCGGACAGAGAAACACCGGGGAGCTGTTTTTT,CASSPGQRNTGELFF
TRBD2,TRBV5-1,TRBJ2-2,-,TGCGCCAGCAATCGAGCGGGAGGATGGGCCGGGGAGCTGTTTTTT,CASNRAGGWAGELFF
-,TRBV28,TRBJ2-5,-,TGTGCCAGCAGTTTAGAGGTGGGGGGGGGCGAGACCCAGTACTTC,CASSLEVGGGETQYF
TRBD2,TRBV28,TRBJ2-5,-,TGTGCCAGCAGTTTATCAAGCGGGAGAGAGACCCAGTACTTC,CASSLSSGRETQYF
-,TRBV28,TRBJ2-2,few,TGTGCCAGCAGTTTTATCCAGGGAGGTCCCGGGGAGCTGTTTTTT,CASSFIQGGPGELFF
TRBD2,TRBV7-3,TRBJ2-1,-,TGTGCCAGCAGCCTCGACCGACTAGCGGACAATGAGCAGTTCTTC,CASSLDRLADNEQFF
-,TRBV2,TRBJ1-6,-,TGTGCCAGCAGTGCTGACAAGGGGTCACCCCTCCACTTT,CASSADKGSPLHF
-,TRBV2,TRBJ1-2,-,TGTGCCAGCATTCGCGATACAGGGCGTTTCTATGGCTACACCTTC,CASIRDTGRFYGYTF
TRBD1,TRBV7-8,TRBJ1-1,many,TGTGCCAGCAGCTTAGCTTCGACAGGGGGCTATACGCGGAACACTGAAGCTTTCTTT,CASSLASTGGYTRNTEAFF
TRBD1,TRBV27,TRBJ1-1,-,TGTGCCAGCAGTTTCGGGACAGTGGGTAGCACTGAAGCTTTCTTT,CASSFGTVGSTEAFF
-,TRBV2,TRBJ1-3,-,TGTGCCACCTCAGGGGTTGGGGTTTCTGGAAACACCATATATTTT,CATSGVGVSGNTIYF
-,TRBV5-5,TRBJ2-2,-,TGTGCCAGCAGCGCACATACAGGGTCGGCCGGGGAGCTGTTTTTT,CASSAHTGSAGELFF
-,TRBV4-1,TRBJ1-1,-,TGCGCCAGCAGCCAAGATCACGGGTCGATGAACACTGAAGCTTTCTTT,CASSQDHGSMNTEAFF
-,TRBV7-2,TRBJ2-3,few,TGTGCCAGCAGCCCAGGACTAACAGATACGCAGTATTTT,CASSPGLTDTQYF
TRBD1,TRBV7-2,TRBJ2-7,-,TGTGCCAGCAGCTCCGGACAGGGAAACGAGCAGTACTTC,CASSSGQGNEQYF
TRBD1,TRBV3-1/TRBV3-2,TRBJ1-1,-,TGTGCCAGCAGCTTTTGGACAGGGGGAAATGCTTTCTTT,CASSFWTGGNAFF
TRBD1,TRBV6-4,TRBJ2-5,once,TGTGCCAGCAGGCCGTATGGCGGGACAGGGGGCGTAGAGACCCAGTACTTC,CASRPYGGTGGVETQYF
TRBD2,TRBV5-1,TRBJ2-6,-,TGCGCCAGCAGCTTGGGGCTAGCGGGAACTGGGGCCAACGTCCTGACTTTC,CASSLGLAGTGANVLTF
TRBD1,TRBV24-1,TRBJ1-1,-,TGTGCCACCCGGGGACAGGGAGCTTCCCGGAACACTGAAGCTTTCTTT,CATRGQGASRNTEAFF
-,TRBV9,TRBJ1-5,many,TGTGCCAGCAGCGTAGGCCCAGGTATAAATCAGCCCCAGCATTTT,CASSVGPGINQPQHF
TRBD2,TRBV5-1,TRBJ2-2,-,TGCGCCAGCAGCTTGCGCCCGACTAGCGGGAGACTCGGCGGGGAGCTGTTTTTT,CASSLRPTSGRLGGELFF
-,TRBV6-5,TRBJ1-1,-,TGTGCCAGCAGAATCACAGGGTCCACTGAAGCTTTCTTT,CASRITGSTEAFF
TRBD2,TRBV28,TRBJ2-5,few,TGTGCCAGCACCCACGGGACTAGCGGAGACCCTACCCAGTACTTC,CASTHGTSGDPTQYF
TRBD2,TRBV28,TRBJ2-5,-,TGTGCCAGCAGTTTGGGGAGGGGTCCGAGGCAAGAGACCCAGTACTTC,CASSLGRGPRQETQYF
-,TRBV6-5,TRBJ2-1,-,TGTGCCAGCAGTTACCTGGACAGATACAATGAGCAGTTCTTC,CASSYLDRYNEQFF
-,TRBV27,TRBJ1-6,-,TGTGCCAGCAGTCTTCGGGAGAATAATTCACCCCTCCACTTT,CASSLRENNSPLHF
-,TRBV25-1,TRBJ1-1,once,TGTGCCAGCAGGGCGACAGGTTTGTTCGGCGCTGAAGCTTTCTTT,CASRATGLFGAEAFF
-,TRBV9,TRBJ1-6,-,TGTGCCAGCAGCCCCGCGGGCCCCTATGGGGAATTGCCCCTCCACTTT,CASSPAGPYGELPLHF
TRBD1,TRBV3-1/TRBV3-2,TRBJ2-1,-,TGTGCCAGCAGCGGTTTTACAGGGGGCGGAAGATACGAGCAGTTCTTC,CASSGFTGGGRYEQFF
TRBD1,TRBV2,TRBJ1-1,few,TGTGCCATATTACAGGGGCGAGACACTGAAGCTTTCTTT,CAILQGRDTEAFF
-,TRBV5-6,TRBJ2-1,once,TGTGCCAGCAGCCTCAGGGCATTCTACAATGAGCAGTTCTTC,CASSLRAFYNEQFF
-,TRBV2,TRBJ2-1,-,TGTGCCAGCAGTCTCGAGTCCGGGGAGCAGGAGCAGTTCTTC,CASSLESGEQEQFF
-,TRBV5-5,TRBJ2-1,-,TGTGCCAGCAGCGGTGAAATGATAGTCCGGGACAAGCACAATGAGCAGTTCTTC,CASSGEMIVRDKHNEQFF
-,TRBV2,TRBJ2-3,-,TGTGCCTCAAAGGAGGGGTGGGGAGATACGCAGTATTTT,CASKEGWGDTQYF